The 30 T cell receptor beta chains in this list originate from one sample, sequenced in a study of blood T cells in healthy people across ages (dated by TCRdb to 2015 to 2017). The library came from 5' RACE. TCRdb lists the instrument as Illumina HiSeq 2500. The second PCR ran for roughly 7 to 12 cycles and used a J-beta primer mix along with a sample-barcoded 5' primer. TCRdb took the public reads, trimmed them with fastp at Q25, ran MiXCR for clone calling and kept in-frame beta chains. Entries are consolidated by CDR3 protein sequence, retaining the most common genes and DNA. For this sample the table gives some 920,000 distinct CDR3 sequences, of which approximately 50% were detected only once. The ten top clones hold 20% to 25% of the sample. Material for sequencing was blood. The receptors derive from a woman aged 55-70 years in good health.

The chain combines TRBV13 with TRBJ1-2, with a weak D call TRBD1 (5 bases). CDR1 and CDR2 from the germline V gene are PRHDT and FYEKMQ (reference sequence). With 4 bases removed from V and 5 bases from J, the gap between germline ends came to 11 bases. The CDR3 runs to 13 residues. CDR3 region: CASSSGLAYGYTF. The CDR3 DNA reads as TGTGCCAGCAGCTCGGGACTAGCTTATGGCTACACCTTC.

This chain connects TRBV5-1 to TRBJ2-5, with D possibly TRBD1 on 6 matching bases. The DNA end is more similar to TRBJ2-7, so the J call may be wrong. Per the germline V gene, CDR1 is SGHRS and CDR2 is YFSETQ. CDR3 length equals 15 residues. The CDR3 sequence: CASSEGVDFSYEQYF. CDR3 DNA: TGCGCCAGCAGTGAGGGGGTGGACTTCTCCTACGAGCAGTACTTC.

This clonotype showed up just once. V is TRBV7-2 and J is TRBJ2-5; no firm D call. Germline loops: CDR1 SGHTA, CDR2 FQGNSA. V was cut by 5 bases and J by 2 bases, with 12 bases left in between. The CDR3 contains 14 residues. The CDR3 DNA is TGTGCCAGCAGCACACACACAGCACAAGAGACCCAGTACTTC. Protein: CASSTHTAQETQYF. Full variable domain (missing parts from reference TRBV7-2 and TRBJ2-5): GAGVSQSPSNKVTEKGKDVELRCDPISGHTALYWYRQSLGQGLEFLIYFQGNSAPDKSGLPSDRFSAERTGGSVSTLTIQRTQQEDSAVYLCASSTHTAQETQYFGPGTRLLVL.

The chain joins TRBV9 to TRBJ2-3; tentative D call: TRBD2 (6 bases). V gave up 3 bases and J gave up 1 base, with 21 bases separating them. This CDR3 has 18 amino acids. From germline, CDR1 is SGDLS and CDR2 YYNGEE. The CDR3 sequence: CASSASDGSYVRTDTQYF. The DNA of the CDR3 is TGTGCCAGCAGCGCCTCTGACGGGAGCTATGTCCGCACAGATACGCAGTATTTT. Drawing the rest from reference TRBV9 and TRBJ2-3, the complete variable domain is DSGVTQTPKHLITATGQRVTLRCSPRSGDLSVYWYQQSLDQGLQFLIQYYNGEERAKGNILERFSAQQFPDLHSELNLSSLELGDSALYFCASSASDGSYVRTDTQYFGPGTRLTVL.

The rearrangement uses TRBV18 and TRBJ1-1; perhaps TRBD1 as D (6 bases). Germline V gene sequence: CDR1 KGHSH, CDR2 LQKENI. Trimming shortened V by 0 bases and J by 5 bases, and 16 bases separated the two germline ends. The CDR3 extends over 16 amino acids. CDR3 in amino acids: CASSPPGTGLQTEAFF. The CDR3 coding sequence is TGTGCCAGCTCACCACCGGGTACAGGGTTGCAGACTGAAGCTTTCTTT. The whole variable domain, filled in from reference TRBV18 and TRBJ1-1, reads NAGVMQNPRHLVRRRGQEARLRCSPMKGHSHVYWYRQLPEEGLKFMVYLQKENIIDESGMPKERFSAEFPKEGPSILRIQQVVRGDSAAYFCASSPPGTGLQTEAFFGQGTRLTVV.

CDR3 sequence: CASSAEKAEKLFF. The CDR3 region has the DNA TGTGCCAGCAGCGCTGAGAAGGCCGAAAAACTGTTTTTT. The chain links TRBV7-9 to TRBJ1-4; D not certain. V shed 5 bases and J shed 8 bases, with 12 bases lying between them. Germline CDR1 and CDR2: SEHNR and FQNEAQ (reference sequence). The CDR3 length is 13 residues.

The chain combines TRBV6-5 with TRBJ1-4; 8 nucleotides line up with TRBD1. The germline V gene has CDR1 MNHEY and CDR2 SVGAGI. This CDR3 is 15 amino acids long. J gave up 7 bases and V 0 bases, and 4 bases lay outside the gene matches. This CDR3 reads CASSYSADRGEKLFF. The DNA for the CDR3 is TGTGCCAGCAGTTACTCGGCCGACAGGGGTGAAAAACTGTTTTTT.

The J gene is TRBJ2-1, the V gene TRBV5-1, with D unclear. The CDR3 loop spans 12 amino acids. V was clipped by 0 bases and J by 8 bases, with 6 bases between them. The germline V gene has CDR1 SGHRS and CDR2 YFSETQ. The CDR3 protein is CASSLVFYEQFF. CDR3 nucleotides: TGCGCCAGCAGCTTGGTTTTTTATGAGCAGTTCTTC.

CDR3 in amino acids: CASSSRTSSLNTQYF. The CDR3 DNA sequence: TGTGCCAGCAGCTCTCGGACTAGCAGCCTGAATACGCAGTATTTT. This chain links TRBV7-8 with TRBJ2-3; 8 bases match TRBD2. The CDR3 is 15 amino acids. V lost 4 bases and J lost 7; bases outside the gene matches: 10. CDR1 SGHVS and CDR2 FQNEAQ come from the germline V gene.

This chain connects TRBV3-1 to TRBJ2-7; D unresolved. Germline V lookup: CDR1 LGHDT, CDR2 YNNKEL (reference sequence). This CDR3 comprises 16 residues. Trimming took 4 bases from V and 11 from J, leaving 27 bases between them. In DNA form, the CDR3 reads TGTGCCAGCAGCCCGCGAGTATCAACGTTCCAGTCGATTGAGTACTTC. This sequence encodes CASSPRVSTFQSIEYF.

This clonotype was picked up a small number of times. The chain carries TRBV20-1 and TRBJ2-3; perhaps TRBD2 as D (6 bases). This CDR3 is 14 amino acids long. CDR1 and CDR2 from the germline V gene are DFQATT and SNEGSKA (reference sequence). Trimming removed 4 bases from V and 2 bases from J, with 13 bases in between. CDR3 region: CSAKTEGFTDTQYF. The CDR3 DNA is TGCAGTGCTAAGACGGAGGGGTTCACAGATACGCAGTATTTT.

The CDR3 loop reads CSAPPGTLPDTQYF. The CDR3 DNA follows: TGCAGTGCCCCACCCGGGACACTTCCAGATACGCAGTATTTT. The V call is TRBV20-1, the J call TRBJ2-3, with D maybe TRBD1 (6 bases). Trimming shortened V by 6 bases and J by 4 bases, and 17 bases separated the two germline ends. The CDR3 runs 14 residues. Germline-derived CDR1 and CDR2 are DFQATT and SNEGSKA (reference sequence).

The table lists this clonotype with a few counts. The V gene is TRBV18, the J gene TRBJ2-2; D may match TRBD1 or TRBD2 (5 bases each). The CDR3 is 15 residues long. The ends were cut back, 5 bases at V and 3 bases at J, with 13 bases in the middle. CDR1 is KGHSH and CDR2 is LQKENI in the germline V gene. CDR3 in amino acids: CASSLLGDHTGELFF. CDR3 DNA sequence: TGTGCCAGCTCATTGTTGGGGGATCACACCGGGGAGCTGTTTTTT. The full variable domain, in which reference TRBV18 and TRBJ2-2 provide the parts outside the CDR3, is NAGVMQNPRHLVRRRGQEARLRCSPMKGHSHVYWYRQLPEEGLKFMVYLQKENIIDESGMPKERFSAEFPKEGPSILRIQQVVRGDSAAYFCASSLLGDHTGELFFGEGSRLTVL.

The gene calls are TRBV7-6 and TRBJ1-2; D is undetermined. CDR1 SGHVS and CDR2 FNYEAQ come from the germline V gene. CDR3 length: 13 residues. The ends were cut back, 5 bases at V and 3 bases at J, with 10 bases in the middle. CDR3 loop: CASSPGRYYGYTF. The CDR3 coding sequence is TGTGCCAGCAGCCCTGGCCGGTACTATGGCTACACCTTC.

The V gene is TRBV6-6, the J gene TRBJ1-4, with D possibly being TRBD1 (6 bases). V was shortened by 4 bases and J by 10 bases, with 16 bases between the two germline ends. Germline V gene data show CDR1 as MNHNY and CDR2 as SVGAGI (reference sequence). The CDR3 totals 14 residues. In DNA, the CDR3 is TGTGCCAGCAGTTTAACCCCGGAGACAGGAAAACTGTTTTTT. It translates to CASSLTPETGKLFF.

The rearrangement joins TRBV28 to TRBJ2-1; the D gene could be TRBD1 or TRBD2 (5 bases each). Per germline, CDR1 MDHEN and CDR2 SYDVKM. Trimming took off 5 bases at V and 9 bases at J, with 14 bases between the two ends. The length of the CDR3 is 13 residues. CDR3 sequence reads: CASSPAPGTEQFF. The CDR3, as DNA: TGTGCCAGCAGTCCCGCCCCCGGGACTGAGCAGTTCTTC.

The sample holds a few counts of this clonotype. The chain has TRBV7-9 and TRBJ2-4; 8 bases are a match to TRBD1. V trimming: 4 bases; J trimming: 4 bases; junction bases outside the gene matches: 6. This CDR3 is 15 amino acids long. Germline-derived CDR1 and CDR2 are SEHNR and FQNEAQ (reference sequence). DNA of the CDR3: TGTGCCAGCAGCTCTCCCGACAGGGGAAAAAACATTCAGTACTTC. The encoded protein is CASSSPDRGKNIQYF.

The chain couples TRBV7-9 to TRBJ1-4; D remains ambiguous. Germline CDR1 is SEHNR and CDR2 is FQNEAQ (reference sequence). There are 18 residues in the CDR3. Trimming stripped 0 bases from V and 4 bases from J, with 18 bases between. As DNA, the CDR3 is TGTGCCAGCAGCTTAGCAAGAGATTTGGGAATTCTTAATGAAAAACTGTTTTTT. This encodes CASSLARDLGILNEKLFF.

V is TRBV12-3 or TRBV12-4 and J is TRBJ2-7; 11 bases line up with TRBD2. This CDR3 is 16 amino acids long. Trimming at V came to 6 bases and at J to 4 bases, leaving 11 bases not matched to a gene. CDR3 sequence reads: CASSSPLAGALYEQYF. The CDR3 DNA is TGTGCCAGCAGCTCTCCACTAGCGGGGGCGTTATACGAGCAGTACTTC.

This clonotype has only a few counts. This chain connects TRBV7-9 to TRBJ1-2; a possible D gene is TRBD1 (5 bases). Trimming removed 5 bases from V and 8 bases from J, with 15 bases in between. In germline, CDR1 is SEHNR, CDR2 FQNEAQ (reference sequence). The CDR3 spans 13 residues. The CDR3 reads CASSNRDRGGYTF. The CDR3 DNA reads TGTGCCAGCAGCAACCGGGACCGTGGCGGCTACACCTTC.

Written as DNA, the CDR3 is TGCAGTGCTAGTGGGGACACCCTCTCCTACGAGCAGTACTTC. Its protein is CSASGDTLSYEQYF. The chain recombines TRBV20-1 with TRBJ2-7; TRBD1 is a possible D gene (6 bases). Trimming removed 3 bases from V and 0 bases from J, with 12 bases in between. The CDR3 sequence is 14 residues long. The germline CDR1 and CDR2 sequences are DFQATT and SNEGSKA (reference sequence).

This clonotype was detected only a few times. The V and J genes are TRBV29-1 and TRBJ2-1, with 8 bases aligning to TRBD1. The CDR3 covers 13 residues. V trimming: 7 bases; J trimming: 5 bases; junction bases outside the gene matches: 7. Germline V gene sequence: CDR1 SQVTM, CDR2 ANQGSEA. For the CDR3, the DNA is TGCAGCGCTGGACAGGGTGTCCACAATGAGCAGTTCTTC. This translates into CSAGQGVHNEQFF.

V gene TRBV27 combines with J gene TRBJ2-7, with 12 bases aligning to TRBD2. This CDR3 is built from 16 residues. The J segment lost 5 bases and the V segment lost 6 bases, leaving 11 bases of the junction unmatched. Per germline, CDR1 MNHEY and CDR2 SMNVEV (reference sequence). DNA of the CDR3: TGTGCCAGCAGCTCTGACAGTGGACTAGCGGGAAACGAGCAGTACTTC. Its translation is CASSSDSGLAGNEQYF.

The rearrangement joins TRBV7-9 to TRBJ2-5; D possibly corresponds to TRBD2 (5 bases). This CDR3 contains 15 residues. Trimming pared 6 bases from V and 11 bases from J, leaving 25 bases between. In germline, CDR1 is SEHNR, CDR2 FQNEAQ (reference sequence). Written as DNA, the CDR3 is TGTGCCAGCAGGGGTCTAGCAAAGGACTTCAATGAGCAGTACTTC. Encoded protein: CASRGLAKDFNEQYF.

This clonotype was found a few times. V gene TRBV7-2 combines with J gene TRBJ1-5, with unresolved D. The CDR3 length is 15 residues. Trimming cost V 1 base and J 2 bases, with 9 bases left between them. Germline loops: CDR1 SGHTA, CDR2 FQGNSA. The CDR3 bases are TGTGCCAGCAGCTTAGAGTGGTCGCGCAATCAGCCCCAGCATTTT. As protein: CASSLEWSRNQPQHF.

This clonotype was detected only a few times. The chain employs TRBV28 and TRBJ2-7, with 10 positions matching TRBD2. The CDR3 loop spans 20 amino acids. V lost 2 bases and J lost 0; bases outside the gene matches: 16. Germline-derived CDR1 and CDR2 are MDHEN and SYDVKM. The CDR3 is CASSLLLVIAGGRSSYEQYF. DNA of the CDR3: TGTGCCAGCAGTTTACTGTTGGTGATAGCGGGAGGCCGTAGCTCCTACGAGCAGTACTTC.

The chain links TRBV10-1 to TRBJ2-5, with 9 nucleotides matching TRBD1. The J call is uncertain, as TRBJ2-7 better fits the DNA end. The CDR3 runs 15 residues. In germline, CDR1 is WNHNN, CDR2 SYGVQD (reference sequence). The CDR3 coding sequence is TGCGCCAGCAGTGGAAACAGGGGGCACGTACACGAGCAGTACTTC. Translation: CASSGNRGHVHEQYF.

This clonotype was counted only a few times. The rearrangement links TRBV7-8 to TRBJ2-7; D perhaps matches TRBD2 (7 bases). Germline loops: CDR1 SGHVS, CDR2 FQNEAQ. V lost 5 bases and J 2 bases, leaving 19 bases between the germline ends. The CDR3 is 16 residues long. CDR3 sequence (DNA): TGTGCCAGCAGCCTCTTCGGGGGGCGAAGGGCCTACGAGCAGTACTTC. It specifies CASSLFGGRRAYEQYF. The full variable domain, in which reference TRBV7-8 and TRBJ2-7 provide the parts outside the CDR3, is GAGVSQSPRYKVAKRGQDVALRCDPISGHVSLFWYQQALGQGPEFLTYFQNEAQLDKSGLPSDRFFAERPEGSVSTLKIQRTQQEDSAVYLCASSLFGGRRAYEQYFGPGTRLTVT.

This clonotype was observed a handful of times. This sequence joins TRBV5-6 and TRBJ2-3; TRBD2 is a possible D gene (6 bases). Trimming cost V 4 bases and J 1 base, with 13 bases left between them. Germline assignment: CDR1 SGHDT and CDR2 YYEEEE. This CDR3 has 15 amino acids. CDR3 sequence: CASSRDSRGTDTQYF. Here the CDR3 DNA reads TGTGCCAGCAGCCGGGACTCGCGGGGCACAGATACGCAGTATTTT.

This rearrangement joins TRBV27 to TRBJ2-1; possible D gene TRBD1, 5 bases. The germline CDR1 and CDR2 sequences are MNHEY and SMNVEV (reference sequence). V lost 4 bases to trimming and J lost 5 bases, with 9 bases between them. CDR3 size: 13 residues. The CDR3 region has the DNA TGTGCCAGCAGTTCCGCAGGGAACAATGAGCAGTTCTTC. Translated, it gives CASSSAGNNEQFF.